Listed below are T cell receptor beta chains from one sample, sequenced in a study of blood T cell repertoires in COVID-19. Clones were sequenced by immunoSEQ multiplex PCR, and TCRdb holds only the in-frame ones, with some missing. The sample lists just over 250,000 clones, roughly 80% occurring once. Sequences were obtained from PBMCs or T cells enriched from blood (not recorded which). These receptors were taken from a young man with acute COVID-19. Both conserved end residues are part of each CDR3. A D gene is named only where the DNA matches it firmly. Expanded clones are given a class, and other clones once, few, many or no size at all.

clone size	V gene	D gene	J gene	CDR3 DNA	CDR3 protein
NA	TRBV5-5	TRBD1	TRBJ2-5	TGTGCCAGCAGCTTAGGCGGGACAGGGACAGAGACCCAGTACTTC	CASSLGGTGTETQYF
NA	TRBV11-3	TRBD1	TRBJ2-3	TGTGCCAGCAGCCGCCCACGGACAGGGACCACAGATACGCAGTATTTT	CASSRPRTGTTDTQYF
NA	TRBV5-1	NA	TRBJ1-1	TGTGCCAGCACTCTAGGACAGCAGATGAACACTGAAGCTTTCTTT	CASTLGQQMNTEAFF
once	TRBV2	NA	TRBJ1-1	TGTGCCAGCAGATCACAGGGACGGACTGAAGCTTTCTTT	CASRSQGRTEAFF
NA	TRBV7-8	TRBD1	TRBJ1-5	TGTGCCAGCAGCCGGACAGGGAATCAGCCCCAGCATTTT	CASSRTGNQPQHF
NA	TRBV24-1	NA	TRBJ1-2	TGTGCCACCAGTGATTTGCGGGGGGGTGGCTACACCTTC	CATSDLRGGGYTF
NA	TRBV6-4	NA	TRBJ2-1	TGTGCCAGCAGTGACGGCGGGATTGCCTCCTACAATGAGCAGTTCTTC	CASSDGGIASYNEQFF
NA	TRBV19	TRBD1	TRBJ2-1	TGTGCCAGTAGTAACCGGGACAGGCCTTACAATGAGCAGTTCTTC	CASSNRDRPYNEQFF
NA	TRBV9	TRBD1	TRBJ1-1	TGTGCCAGCAGCGTGGGGACAGTGGGTATTGAAGCTTTCTTT	CASSVGTVGIEAFF
NA	TRBV13	NA	TRBJ1-1	TGTGCCAGCAGCCTACTCCTGAACACTGAAGCTTTCTTT	CASSLLLNTEAFF
NA	TRBV5-5	TRBD1	TRBJ1-3	TGTGCCAGCAGCCCGGTGACAGGGACCTCTGGAAACACCATATATTTT	CASSPVTGTSGNTIYF
NA	TRBV27	NA	TRBJ1-2	TGTGCCAGCAGTTTTACCTCGACAGGCTATAACTATGGCTACACCTTC	CASSFTSTGYNYGYTF
NA	TRBV28	TRBD2	TRBJ2-5	TGTGCCAGCAGGACTAGCGGAGAGACCCAGTACTTC	CASRTSGETQYF
NA	TRBV6-6	TRBD1	TRBJ2-5	TGTGCCACTACCCCGAGGACAGGAGGACTCCAAGAGACCCAGTACTTC	CATTPRTGGLQETQYF
once	TRBV4-1	NA	TRBJ2-5	TGCGCCAGCAGCCAAGAGGGGACTCCTTCAGAGACCCAGTACTTC	CASSQEGTPSETQYF
NA	TRBV7-8	TRBD1	TRBJ2-5	TGTGCCAGCAGCAACAGGGACAGGTTGGAAGAGACCCAGTACTTC	CASSNRDRLEETQYF
NA	TRBV3-1/TRBV3-2	NA	TRBJ1-2	TGTGCCAGCAGCCAAAACAGGGTCCGAGGCGGCTACACCTTC	CASSQNRVRGGYTF
once	TRBV9	NA	TRBJ2-5	TGTGCCAGCAGCACTCTAACAGGGATGGAGGAGACCCAGTACTTC	CASSTLTGMEETQYF
NA	TRBV7-8	NA	TRBJ1-1	TGTGCCAGCAGCTTACCCCCAGACACTGAAGCTTTCTTT	CASSLPPDTEAFF
NA	TRBV6-5	TRBD1	TRBJ1-1	TGTGCCAGCAGTCCCGACAGGGATGGCACTGAAGCTTTCTTT	CASSPDRDGTEAFF
NA	TRBV5-6	TRBD1	TRBJ1-6	TGTGCCACCGGGACAGGTTATTATAATTCACCCCTCCACTTT	CATGTGYYNSPLHF
NA	TRBV27	NA	TRBJ1-4	TGTGCCAGCAGTTCACAGGGCACAGGTGAAAAACTGTTTTTT	CASSSQGTGEKLFF
once	TRBV28	TRBD1	TRBJ2-1	TGTGCCACCCATTCCGGGACAGGGGGACATGAGCAGTTCTTC	CATHSGTGGHEQFF
few	TRBV6-2/TRBV6-3	TRBD1	TRBJ2-5	TGTGCCAGCAGTTATACGACAGGGGGCGCGAAGACCCAGTACTTC	CASSYTTGGAKTQYF
few	TRBV25-1	TRBD1	TRBJ2-1	TGTGCCAGCACTGAAAGGACAGGGGAAAACAATGAGCAGTTCTTC	CASTERTGENNEQFF
NA	TRBV5-1	NA	TRBJ2-6	TGTGCCAGCAGCTTGCACTACTCTGGGGCCAACGTCCTGACTTTC	CASSLHYSGANVLTF